The 18 T cell receptor beta chains in this list originate from one sample, sequenced in a study of T cells in localized non-small cell lung cancer. Clones were read by immunoSEQ multiplex PCR, and TCRdb kept only the in-frame ones, dropping some. Altogether tens of thousands of clones are present, approximately 90% being singletons, with the ten largest covering over 20%. The specimen was PBMCs, collected before any cancer treatment. Receptor source: a man aged 35 to 70 with stage II squamous cell lung carcinoma.

The chain carries TRBV7-9 and TRBJ2-5; no definite D call. The CDR3 length is 15 residues. Looked up from germline, CDR1 is SEHNR and CDR2 is FQNEAQ (reference sequence). Trimming stripped 1 base from V and 4 bases from J, with 13 bases between. CDR3 nucleotide sequence: TGTGCCAGCAGCTTAGAGGGCCTACCAGGAGAGACCCAGTACTTC. Its protein product is CASSLEGLPGETQYF.

This chain links TRBV2 with TRBJ2-1, with D possibly TRBD2 on 5 matching bases. V lost 5 bases and J 4 bases, leaving 12 bases between the germline ends. The CDR3 is made up of 14 amino acids. From germline, CDR1 is SNHLY and CDR2 FYNNEI. The CDR3 protein is CASSLAGLYNEQFF. For the CDR3, the DNA is TGTGCCAGCAGTCTAGCTGGGCTTTACAATGAGCAGTTCTTC.

The chain combines TRBV5-1 with TRBJ2-7; TRBD1 agrees at 9 bases. The CDR3 is 17 amino acids. The germline CDR1 and CDR2 sequences are SGHRS and YFSETQ. V lost 7 bases to trimming and J lost 0 bases; unmatched junction nucleotides: 14. In DNA form, the CDR3 reads TGCGCCAGCTCACCTTTACCAGGACAGGGGTCCTCCTACGAGCAGTACTTC. Translating gives CASSPLPGQGSSYEQYF.

The chain has TRBV28 and TRBJ2-1; D not resolved. The germline CDR1 and CDR2 sequences are MDHEN and SYDVKM. The CDR3 is 13 amino acids. With 6 bases removed from V and 7 bases from J, the gap between germline ends came to 13 bases. The CDR3 here is CASSETVRNEQFF. Written as DNA, the CDR3 is TGTGCCAGCAGCGAGACGGTTCGAAATGAGCAGTTCTTC.

The rearrangement links TRBV29-1 to TRBJ1-1, with a possible D match to TRBD1 (5 bases). Between the trimmed V and J ends, which lost 4 bases and 10 bases, there was a span of 19 bases. The CDR3 runs 13 residues. Germline V gene lookup returns CDR1 SQVTM and CDR2 ANQGSEA. The CDR3 coding sequence is TGCAGCGTTGCTCACGAGGGGAAACGGAGAGCTTTCTTT. As protein: CSVAHEGKRRAFF.

The CDR3 loop reads CASSQAWVAGFEQFF. CDR3 sequence (DNA): TGTGCCAGCAGCCAGGCCTGGGTAGCGGGGTTTGAGCAGTTCTTC. The chain carries TRBV4-2 and TRBJ2-1; 8 nucleotides align to TRBD2. CDR3 size: 15 residues. CDR1 and CDR2 from the germline V gene are LGHNA and YNFKEQ. Unmatched junction bases numbered 10, after V lost 3 bases and J lost 9 bases.

This chain connects TRBV29-1 to TRBJ1-2, with 11 bases identical to TRBD1. The CDR3 consists of 12 residues. V gave up 5 bases and J gave up 8 bases; unmatched junction bases: 4. Germline V gene sequence: CDR1 SQVTM, CDR2 ANQGSEA. The CDR3 spells CSVNGQGAGYTF. The CDR3 nucleotides are TGCAGCGTTAACGGACAGGGGGCGGGCTACACCTTC.

The chain has TRBV9 and TRBJ1-4; D uncertain. This CDR3 spans 13 amino acids. Germline CDR1 reads SGDLS; CDR2 reads YYNGEE. The V and J ends lost 3 bases and 5 bases respectively, with 8 bases between them. The CDR3 sequence is CASSETGNEKLFF. CDR3 DNA sequence: TGTGCCAGCAGCGAGACGGGGAATGAAAAACTGTTTTTT.

This clone occurred a few times. The V call is TRBV27, the J call TRBJ1-2, with D perhaps TRBD1 (5 bases). From germline, CDR1 is MNHEY and CDR2 SMNVEV (reference sequence). CDR3 length: 13 amino acids. Trimming removed 0 bases at V and 8 bases at J, with 10 bases between. The chain's CDR3 is CASSLSWRGGYTF. The CDR3 DNA sequence: TGTGCCAGCAGTTTATCCTGGCGGGGGGGCTACACCTTC.

The chain joins TRBV5-1 to TRBJ2-2, with 7 bases aligning to TRBD2. The J segment lost 5 bases and the V segment lost 0 bases, leaving 7 bases of the junction unmatched. Germline loops: CDR1 SGHRS, CDR2 YFSETQ. This CDR3 has 16 residues. The CDR3 DNA follows: TGCGCCAGCAGCTTGGCCGCGGGAGTCCGAACCGGGGAGCTGTTTTTT. Its protein product is CASSLAAGVRTGELFF.

J is TRBJ2-1 and V is TRBV6-5; 7 positions match TRBD1. Germline V lookup: CDR1 MNHEY, CDR2 SVGAGI. J gave up 3 bases and V 6 bases, and 2 bases lay outside the gene matches. The CDR3 contains 13 residues. The CDR3 nucleotides are TGTGCCAGCAGGAGGGACAGCTACAATGAGCAGTTCTTC. Translation: CASRRDSYNEQFF.

This clone has just one count. J is TRBJ2-3 and V is TRBV19; D perhaps matches TRBD2 (5 bases). V lost 2 bases, J lost 5 bases, and 14 bases lay in between. Looked up from germline, CDR1 is LNHDA and CDR2 is SQIVND (reference sequence). CDR3 length: 15 residues. The CDR3 region has the DNA TGTGCCAGTAGTATAAGCGGACCCCGGGTAGATACGCAGTATTTT. Encoded protein: CASSISGPRVDTQYF.

The chain couples TRBV9 to TRBJ2-2; D remains ambiguous. CDR3 length equals 18 residues. V dropped 0 bases and J dropped 6 bases, with 21 bases sitting between them. Looked up from germline, CDR1 is SGDLS and CDR2 is YYNGEE. Here the CDR3 DNA reads TGTGCCAGCAGCGTAGTACCCCGTCGGGCTGAAGGCGCCGGGGAGCTGTTTTTT. Protein product: CASSVVPRRAEGAGELFF.

As DNA, the CDR3 is TGTGCCAGCAGTTTGGGACAGGACACAGATACGCAGTATTTT. Translating gives CASSLGQDTDTQYF. This chain joins TRBV28 and TRBJ2-3, with TRBD1 matching over 8 bases. From germline, CDR1 is MDHEN and CDR2 SYDVKM. V shed 3 bases and J 2 bases; nucleotides not matched to a gene: 1. This CDR3 has 14 amino acids.

The chain links TRBV10-3 to TRBJ2-3; 10 nucleotides align to TRBD1. CDR3 length equals 15 residues. The V gene end was trimmed by 10 bases and the J gene end by 3 bases; junction bases not matched to a gene: 10. The V gene's germline CDR1 is ENHRY and CDR2 SYGVKD. The DNA for the CDR3 is TGTGCCACTTCAAGGGGGACAGGGGCAACAGATACGCAGTATTTT. Translation: CATSRGTGATDTQYF.

This clone appeared once. The chain employs TRBV18 and TRBJ2-3; perhaps TRBD2 as D (6 bases). From germline, CDR1 is KGHSH and CDR2 LQKENI. V dropped 6 bases and J dropped 2 bases, with 18 bases sitting between them. CDR3 size: 16 residues. Written as DNA, the CDR3 is TGTGCCAGCTCTGCCGGCGGGATGGAATACACAGATACGCAGTATTTT. Amino acids: CASSAGGMEYTDTQYF. The whole variable domain, remainder taken from reference TRBV18 and TRBJ2-3, is NAGVMQNPRHLVRRRGQEARLRCSPMKGHSHVYWYRQLPEEGLKFMVYLQKENIIDESGMPKERFSAEFPKEGPSILRIQQVVRGDSAAYFCASSAGGMEYTDTQYFGPGTRLTVL.

The chain links TRBV7-2 to TRBJ2-7; the match to TRBD1 covers 7 bases. Trimming took 5 bases from V and 1 from J; bases not matched to a gene: 5. Germline values: CDR1 SGHTA, CDR2 FQGNSA. This CDR3 region has 14 residues. CDR3 sequence (DNA): TGTGCCAGCAGCACGCGGACAGGTTCCTACGAGCAGTACTTC. This codes for CASSTRTGSYEQYF.

The gene calls are TRBV11-1 and TRBJ2-1; D is uncertain. Germline V gives CDR1 SGHAT, CDR2 FQDESV (reference sequence). The CDR3 covers 13 residues. Deletions cut 3 bases from V and 4 bases from J, with 7 bases between. The CDR3 loop is CASSFSKYNEQFF. DNA of the CDR3: TGTGCCAGCAGCTTCTCAAAATACAATGAGCAGTTCTTC.